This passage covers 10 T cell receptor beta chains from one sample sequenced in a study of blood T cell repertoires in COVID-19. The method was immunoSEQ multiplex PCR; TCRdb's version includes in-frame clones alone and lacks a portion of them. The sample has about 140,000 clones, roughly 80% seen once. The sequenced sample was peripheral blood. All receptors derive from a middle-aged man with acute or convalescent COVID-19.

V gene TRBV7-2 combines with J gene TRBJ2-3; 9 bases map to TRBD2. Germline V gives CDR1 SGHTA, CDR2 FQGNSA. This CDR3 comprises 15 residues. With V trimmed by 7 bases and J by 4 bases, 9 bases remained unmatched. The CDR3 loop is CASTPWAGGPDTQYF. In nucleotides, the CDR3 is TGTGCCAGCACCCCATGGGCGGGGGGGCCAGATACGCAGTATTTT.

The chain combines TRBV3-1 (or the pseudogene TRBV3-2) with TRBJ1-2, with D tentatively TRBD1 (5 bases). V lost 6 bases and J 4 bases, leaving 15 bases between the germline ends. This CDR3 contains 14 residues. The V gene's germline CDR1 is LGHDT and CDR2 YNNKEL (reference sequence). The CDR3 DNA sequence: TGTGCCAGCAGTGCGGGAGGGGACGGCTATGGCTACACCTTC. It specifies CASSAGGDGYGYTF.

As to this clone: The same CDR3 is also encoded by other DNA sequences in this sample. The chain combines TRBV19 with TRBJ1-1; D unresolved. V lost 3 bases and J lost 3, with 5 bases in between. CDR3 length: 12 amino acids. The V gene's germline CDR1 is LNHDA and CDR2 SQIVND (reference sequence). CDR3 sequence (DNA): TGTGCCAGTAGTATTCGGGACACTGAAGCTTTCTTT. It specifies CASSIRDTEAFF.

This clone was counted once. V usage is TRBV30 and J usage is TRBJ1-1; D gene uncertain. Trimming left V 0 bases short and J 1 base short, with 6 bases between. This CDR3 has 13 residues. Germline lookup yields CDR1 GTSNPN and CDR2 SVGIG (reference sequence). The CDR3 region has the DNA TGTGCCTGGAGTGTTTACACGAACACTGAAGCTTTCTTT. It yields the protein CAWSVYTNTEAFF.

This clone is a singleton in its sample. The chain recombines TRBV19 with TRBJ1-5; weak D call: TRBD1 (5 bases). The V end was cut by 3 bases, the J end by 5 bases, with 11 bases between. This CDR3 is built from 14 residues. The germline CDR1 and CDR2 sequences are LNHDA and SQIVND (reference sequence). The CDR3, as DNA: TGTGCCAGTAGTATGGGGGGGAGCGATCAGCCCCAGCATTTT. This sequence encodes CASSMGGSDQPQHF.

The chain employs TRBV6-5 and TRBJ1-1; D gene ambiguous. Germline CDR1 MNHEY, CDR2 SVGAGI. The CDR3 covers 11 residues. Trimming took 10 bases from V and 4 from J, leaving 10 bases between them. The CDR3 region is CATHEGTEAFF. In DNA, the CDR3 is TGTGCCACCCATGAGGGCACTGAAGCTTTCTTT.

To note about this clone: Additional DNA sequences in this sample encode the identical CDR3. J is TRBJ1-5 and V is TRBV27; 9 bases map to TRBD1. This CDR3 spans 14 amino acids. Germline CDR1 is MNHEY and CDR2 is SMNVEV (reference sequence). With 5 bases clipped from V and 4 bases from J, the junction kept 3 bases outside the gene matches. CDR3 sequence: CASSLGQGNQPQHF. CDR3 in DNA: TGTGCCAGCAGTCTCGGACAGGGGAATCAGCCCCAGCATTTT.

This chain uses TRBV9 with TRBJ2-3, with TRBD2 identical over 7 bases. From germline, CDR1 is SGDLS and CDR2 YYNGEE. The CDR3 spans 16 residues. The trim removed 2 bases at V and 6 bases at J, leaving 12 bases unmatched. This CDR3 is CASSVGGGGSFDTQYF. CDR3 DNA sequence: TGTGCCAGCAGCGTGGGCGGGGGAGGTTCGTTTGATACGCAGTATTTT.

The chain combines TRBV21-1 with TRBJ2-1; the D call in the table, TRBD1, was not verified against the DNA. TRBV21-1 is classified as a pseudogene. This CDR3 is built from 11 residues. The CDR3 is CASSRAHEQFF. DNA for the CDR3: TGTGCCAGCAGCAGGGCTCATGAGCAGTTCTTC.

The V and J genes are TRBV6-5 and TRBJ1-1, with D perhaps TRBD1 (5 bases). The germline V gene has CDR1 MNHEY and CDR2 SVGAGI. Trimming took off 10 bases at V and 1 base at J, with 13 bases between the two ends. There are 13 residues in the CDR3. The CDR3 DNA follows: TGTGCCACCAACCGACAGCGGAACACTGAAGCTTTCTTT. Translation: CATNRQRNTEAFF.